These T cell receptor beta chains were read from a single sample in a study of OX40 agonist ivuxolimab in advanced cancers. The protocol was immunoSEQ multiplex PCR, while the TCRdb copy is restricted to in-frame clones and leaves out a portion. The table has 65,000 to 80,000 clones, 87% seen once. This specimen consisted of CD4+ or CD8+ T cells sorted from blood, obtained in a trial of the OX40 agonist ivuxolimab. These receptors originate from an adult with an advanced solid tumor such as melanoma, head and neck, liver or kidney cancer. The CDR3 runs from the conserved cysteine through the conserved F or W. A D gene is named only where the DNA matches it firmly. A clone size is listed for some rows: how often the clone was seen (once, few, many), or a class if it is expanded.

CDR3nt: TGCGCCAGCAGCTTGCTGGACAGGTACGAGCAGTACTTC
CDR3aa: CASSLLDRYEQYF
j_gene: TRBJ2-7
v_gene: TRBV5-1
abundance: NA
d_gene: TRBD1

CDR3nt: TGCGCCAGCAGCTCGTTCACTAGCGACAACACAGATACGCAGTATTTT
CDR3aa: CASSSFTSDNTDTQYF
j_gene: TRBJ2-3
v_gene: TRBV5-1
abundance: NA
d_gene: TRBD2

CDR3nt: TGTGCCAGCAGCTCCTCCGGAGGGCTCTCCTACGAGCAGTACTTC
CDR3aa: CASSSSGGLSYEQYF
j_gene: TRBJ2-7
v_gene: TRBV5-8
abundance: once
d_gene: NA

CDR3nt: TGTGCCAGCAGCCAAGATGGCCCCAGGGACGAGCAGTACTTC
CDR3aa: CASSQDGPRDEQYF
j_gene: TRBJ2-7
v_gene: TRBV14
abundance: NA
d_gene: NA

CDR3nt: TGTGCCAGTAGTGGACACAGGGACTGGGGGACTGAAGCTTTCTTT
CDR3aa: CASSGHRDWGTEAFF
j_gene: TRBJ1-1
v_gene: TRBV19
abundance: once
d_gene: NA

CDR3nt: TGTGCCAGCAGCTTAGGGGCTTACGAGCAGTACTTC
CDR3aa: CASSLGAYEQYF
j_gene: TRBJ2-7
v_gene: TRBV13
abundance: NA
d_gene: NA

CDR3nt: TGTGCCAGCAGCGATACCCCAGAGACCCAGTACTTC
CDR3aa: CASSDTPETQYF
j_gene: TRBJ2-5
v_gene: TRBV7-2
abundance: NA
d_gene: NA

CDR3nt: TGTGCCAGCAGCGTAGCCTCCCGGGGTACCGGGGAGCTGTTTTTT
CDR3aa: CASSVASRGTGELFF
j_gene: TRBJ2-2
v_gene: TRBV9
abundance: once
d_gene: NA

CDR3nt: TGTGCCAGCAGCACTCAGGGGGCGAGCACTGAAGCTTTCTTT
CDR3aa: CASSTQGASTEAFF
j_gene: TRBJ1-1
v_gene: TRBV9
abundance: NA
d_gene: TRBD1

CDR3nt: TGTGCCAGCAGTGACTTTAGCGGGATGGAGACCCAGTACTTC
CDR3aa: CASSDFSGMETQYF
j_gene: TRBJ2-5
v_gene: TRBV2
abundance: NA
d_gene: TRBD2

CDR3nt: TGTGCCAGCAGCTTAGTGGCCCCAACTGAAGCTTTCTTT
CDR3aa: CASSLVAPTEAFF
j_gene: TRBJ1-1
v_gene: TRBV7-2
abundance: NA
d_gene: NA

CDR3nt: TGTGCCAGTAGCACACAGACAGGGGTCGAGCAGTACTTC
CDR3aa: CASSTQTGVEQYF
j_gene: TRBJ2-7
v_gene: TRBV19
abundance: few
d_gene: TRBD1

CDR3nt: TGTGCCAGCCGAGCGGGGGGAGAGAACCCCGCTGGGGCCAACGTCCTGACTTTC
CDR3aa: CASRAGGENPAGANVLTF
j_gene: TRBJ2-6
v_gene: TRBV12-1
abundance: NA
d_gene: NA

CDR3nt: TGTGCCAGCAGCGTAGGGACAGGTTTACTCACAGATACGCAGTATTTT
CDR3aa: CASSVGTGLLTDTQYF
j_gene: TRBJ2-3
v_gene: TRBV7-8
abundance: NA
d_gene: TRBD1

CDR3nt: TGTGCCAGCAGCTTAGCCCCCGTCTCTGGGGCCAACGTCCTGACTTTC
CDR3aa: CASSLAPVSGANVLTF
j_gene: TRBJ2-6
v_gene: TRBV7-2
abundance: NA
d_gene: NA